This T cell receptor (beta chain) was sequenced for a study of identical twins (dated by TCRdb to the mid-2010s). Background on the whole study: TCR alpha and beta repertoires from monozygotic twins, unrelated adults of various ages and cord blood were deep-sequenced to test whether fetal clonotypes persist. To rule out contamination, the twin experiments were replicated at different times with different library preparation protocols.

The library was obtained by 5' RACE. Reads for this sample came from an Illumina HiSeq 2000. A universal primer binding site was introduced by template switching, and a unique molecular identifier was present in the final cDNA, enabling accurate counting of TCR cDNA molecules. Specific primers in the conserved constant-segment region were used to synthesize first-strand cDNA for the TCR alpha and beta chains. To control for contamination, every cDNA library carried two barcodes: a SMART-Mk sample barcode plus Illumina barcodes. TruSeq adapter sequences along with Illumina sample barcodes were introduced in two successive PCR steps. Sequencing of the TCR alpha and beta cDNA libraries was done on the Illumina HiSeq platform using custom primers. Regarding the original processing steps: MiGEC processed the raw reads to extract unique molecular identifiers, while MiXCR was used to determine the CDR3 positions. For each individual, recombination models were inferred using an EM algorithm with the repgenHMM and IGoR tools. Shared clonotype analysis was performed with the tcR package in R, normalizing sharing by the product of cloneset sizes. To study raw recombination without the effects of thymic and clonal selection, out-of-frame nonproductive sequences were analyzed. TCRdb trimmed the raw reads at Q25, called clones with MiXCR and kept productive beta chains. Each entry is one CDR3 protein sequence, shown with its most common DNA and genes. The V and J calls come from TCRdb's annotation, not from the publication. Within this sample are about 530,000 distinct CDR3 sequences, with more than 20% of them counted one time only. The top ten constitute 0.45% to 0.5% of the sample.

Concerning this clonotype itself: Its target antigen remains unknown. Base qualities were left out, and no much larger clone turns up one base away.

Every donor in the study was a healthy Caucasian. The twin cohort consisted of three pairs of female monozygotic twins, all aged about 18 to 29 years. Positive isolation kits from Invitrogen were used to isolate the CD4+ and CD8+ T cell populations. V is pruned by 5 bases and J by 8 bases, leaving 3 bases of the junction without a gene match. Inclusive of the bounding cysteine and phenylalanine, the CDR3 is 15 residues long. Of all the DNA, just the CDR3 is kept, 45 bases in frame from base 1. CDR1 and CDR2, looked up from the germline V gene, are SGHDN and FVKESK. The paper as a whole reports these results and caveats: Recombination models systematically underestimated out-of-frame TCR alpha sharing in monozygotic twins but agreed with sharing between unrelated individuals. Compared with coincidental sharing between unrelated individuals, an excess of low generation-probability sequences was observed among out-of-frame TCR alpha sequences shared between twins. Because the same donors could not be followed over many years, conclusions were based on cross-sectional statistical analysis. Zero-insertion analyses could be partly confounded by invariant T cells such as MAIT and iNKT, although diverse VJ usage argued against such confounding for most clonotypes. Abundant cord blood beta clonotypes had fewer insertions, young adult naive repertoires showed a similar but weaker trend, and memory repertoires showed no such trend. The excess sharing between twins in beta out-of-frame sequences was weaker because fewer shared sequences reduced the signal-to-noise ratio.

This same sample was also part of a study on yellow fever vaccine responses in identical twins. As noted in the second study: According to the authors, in identical twins the way T cells responded to vaccination appeared partly convergent and partly personalized. Focusing on identical twins, the study followed the T cell clones that responded to the vaccine, and did so with precision.

Rearrangement joined TRBV14 to TRBJ2-1, and TRBD2 matches 16 of the central bases. The sample taken for sequencing was CD4+ T cells sorted from blood. This receptor was identified in a woman aged 18 to 35 in good health. Here is the DNA: TGTGCCAGCAGCACCGGGACTAGCGGGAGGGATGAGCAGTTCTTC. Translated, this is CASSTGTSGRDEQFF.